This TCR beta chain is drawn from a study of cytotoxic CD8 clonotypes in ibrutinib-treated CLL. This CDR3 comprises 15 residues. V was pared by 3 bases and J by 4 bases, with 5 bases of the junction left unmatched. Germline V gene lookup returns CDR1 SGDLS and CDR2 YYNGEE. The table came from immunoSEQ multiplex PCR; TCRdb's copy has only in-frame clones and leaves some out. Found here are about 300,000 clones, around 76% of them singletons; the top ten hold roughly 5.7%. This TCR was sampled from a human donor with chronic lymphocytic leukemia. The sequenced sample was PBMCs, obtained at disease progression, from a patient treated with ibrutinib. This chain uses TRBV9 with TRBJ2-1; the match to TRBD1 covers 9 bases. CDR3 in DNA: TGTGCCAGCAGCGAAGGACAGGGGACTTACAATGAGCAGTTCTTC. Its translation: CASSEGQGTYNEQFF. Supplemented by reference TRBV9 and TRBJ2-1, the full variable domain reads DSGVTQTPKHLITATGQRVTLRCSPRSGDLSVYWYQQSLDQGLQFLIQYYNGEERAKGNILERFSAQQFPDLHSELNLSSLELGDSALYFCASSEGQGTYNEQFFGPGTRLTVL.